A selection of T cell receptor beta chains follows, all from one sample in a study of beta chain features in type 1 diabetes. Sequencing was performed with immunoSEQ multiplex PCR; in TCRdb, only in-frame clones are kept and a portion is missing. The sample lists 150,000 to 200,000 clones, approximately 62% seen once, with under 0.1% in the top ten. Sequencing input: naive CD4+ T cells from blood. Receptors were obtained from a man in his thirties or forties with type 1 diabetes. Both conserved end residues are part of each CDR3. The D gene is left open where the match is weak. Part of the rows lack a size; the others show once, few, many or a class for expanded clones.

CDR3 protein	CDR3 DNA	V gene	J gene	clone size	D gene
CSVREGVSQFF	TGCAGTGTCCGGGAGGGGGTCTCGCAGTTCTTC	TRBV20-1	TRBJ2-1	NA	TRBD2
CASSQEGLYQYF	TGTGCCAGCAGCCAAGAAGGACTATACCAGTACTTC	TRBV14	TRBJ2-5	few	NA
CSVERGGGAYNEQFF	TGCAGCGTTGAAAGAGGCGGGGGGGCCTACAATGAGCAGTTCTTC	TRBV29-1	TRBJ2-1	NA	TRBD2
CASSYSLRGSNSPLHF	TGTGCCAGCAGTTACTCTTTGAGGGGGAGTAATTCACCCCTCCACTTT	TRBV6-5	TRBJ1-6	once	NA
CASSAPQGRDTIYF	TGTGCCAGCAGTGCACCCCAGGGGAGGGACACCATATATTTT	TRBV28	TRBJ1-3	NA	NA
CASSAAEDTEAFF	TGTGCCAGCTCCGCCGCGGAGGACACTGAAGCTTTCTTT	TRBV18	TRBJ1-1	NA	NA
CASSLEGRGMDIQYF	TGCGCCAGCAGCTTGGAGGGGCGAGGCATGGACATTCAGTACTTC	TRBV5-1	TRBJ2-4	NA	NA
CAWSVGAPRETQYF	TGTGCCTGGAGTGTCGGGGCTCCGAGGGAGACCCAGTACTTC	TRBV30	TRBJ2-5	NA	NA
CASSPKPSNYGYTF	TGTGCCAGCAGCCCTAAACCCTCTAACTATGGCTACACCTTC	TRBV9	TRBJ1-2	NA	NA
CAFDSGRFFYTDTQYF	TGTGCCTTTGACAGCGGAAGATTCTTCTACACAGATACGCAGTATTTT	TRBV30	TRBJ2-3	NA	NA
CASSVRAGQLNGELFF	TGTGCCAGCAGCGTACGGGCAGGGCAATTAAACGGGGAGCTGTTTTTT	TRBV9	TRBJ2-2	NA	NA
CAWSVRGTGISYGYTF	TGTGCCTGGAGTGTACGAGGGACAGGGATCAGCTATGGCTACACCTTC	TRBV30	TRBJ1-2	NA	TRBD1
CASSPLPIAGGETQYF	TGTGCCAGCAGCCCCCTGCCGATAGCGGGTGGGGAGACCCAGTACTTC	TRBV13	TRBJ2-5	NA	TRBD2
CASRGWVEQYF	TGTGCCAGCAGGGGTTGGGTTGAGCAGTACTTC	TRBV25-1	TRBJ2-7	NA	NA
CASSLGPDSGGTDTQYF	TGTGCCAGCAGCTTAGGCCCCGACAGCGGGGGGACAGATACGCAGTATTTT	TRBV7-2	TRBJ2-3	once	TRBD2
CASSTHPSEELGFF	TGTGCCAGCAGTACGCACCCTTCTGAGGAACTGGGGTTCTTC	TRBV2	TRBJ2-1	NA	NA
CSVLEPLTDTQYF	TGCAGCGTATTAGAGCCCCTCACAGATACGCAGTATTTT	TRBV29-1	TRBJ2-3	NA	NA
CASSVEGGTEAFF	TGTGCCAGCAGCGTAGAGGGTGGCACTGAAGCTTTCTTT	TRBV9	TRBJ1-1	NA	NA
CASSAGQGKETQYF	TGTGCCAGCTCAGCGGGACAGGGGAAAGAGACCCAGTACTTC	TRBV18	TRBJ2-5	NA	TRBD1
CASSVAGDSQETQYF	TGTGCCAGCAGCGTAGCGGGGGACAGTCAAGAGACCCAGTACTTC	TRBV9	TRBJ2-5	once	NA
CARDEGQSCSYEQYF	TGTGCCAGAGATGAGGGACAGTCCTGCTCCTACGAGCAGTACTTC	TRBV25-1	TRBJ2-7	NA	TRBD1
CSDGRQDDNSPLHF	TGCAGCGACGGTAGACAGGACGATAATTCACCCCTCCACTTT	TRBV29-1	TRBJ1-6	NA	NA
CASSPSYEQYF	TGTGCCAGCAGCCCCTCCTACGAGCAGTACTTC	TRBV7-2	TRBJ2-7	NA	NA
CAWSVEGDEQFF	TGTGCCTGGAGTGTAGAGGGCGATGAGCAGTTCTTC	TRBV30	TRBJ2-1	NA	NA
CASSKASDEQYF	TGTGCCAGCAGCAAGGCGTCAGACGAGCAGTACTTC	TRBV9	TRBJ2-7	NA	NA
CASSDSGMGQTQYF	TGTGCCAGCAGTGACAGCGGAATGGGGCAGACCCAGTACTTC	TRBV6-1	TRBJ2-5	once	NA
CASSLGTPGDEQFF	TGTGCCAGCAGCTTAGGGACTCCCGGCGATGAGCAGTTCTTC	TRBV11-2	TRBJ2-1	NA	NA
CAWSPGTTEQYF	TGTGCCTGGAGTCCGGGGACAACCGAGCAGTACTTC	TRBV30	TRBJ2-7	few	NA
CAWSPGQPGNEKLFF	TGTGCCTGGAGTCCCGGACAGCCAGGAAATGAAAAACTGTTTTTT	TRBV30	TRBJ1-4	NA	NA
CASSKEDPLGQYF	TGTGCCAGCAGCAAAGAGGACCCTCTTGGGCAGTACTTC	TRBV21-1	TRBJ2-7	NA	NA
CASTPDRGGGYTF	TGTGCCAGCACCCCGGACAGGGGTGGTGGCTACACCTTC	TRBV28	TRBJ1-2	once	TRBD1
CSVAPSALHEQYF	TGCAGCGTAGCACCCTCTGCATTGCACGAGCAGTACTTC	TRBV29-1	TRBJ2-7	NA	NA
CASSPQYF	TGCGCCAGCAGCCCGCAGTATTTT	TRBV5-1	TRBJ2-3	NA	NA
CSVPGSSYNEQFF	TGCAGCGTGCCCGGAAGCTCCTACAATGAGCAGTTCTTC	TRBV29-1	TRBJ2-1	NA	NA
CAISESLWGQSYGYTF	TGTGCCATCAGTGAGTCCCTTTGGGGACAGAGTTATGGCTACACCTTC	TRBV10-3	TRBJ1-2	NA	TRBD1
CASSYAGGKISYEQYF	TGTGCCAGCAGTTATGCAGGGGGCAAGATCTCCTACGAGCAGTACTTC	TRBV6-5	TRBJ2-7	NA	TRBD1
CAWSSTGSTEAFF	TGTGCCTGGAGTTCGACAGGGAGCACTGAAGCTTTCTTT	TRBV30	TRBJ1-1	few	TRBD1
CASSSPPNTGELFF	TGTGCCAGCAGTTCCCCCCCAAACACCGGGGAGCTGTTTTTT	TRBV28	TRBJ2-2	NA	NA